This TCR beta chain stems from a study of blood T cell repertoires in COVID-19. Across the whole study: Specimens from acute and convalescent COVID-19 originated in the United States, Italy and Spain. From T cells, B-cell-depleted T cells, or PBMCs came the material, which was cDNA or gDNA.

Authors' analysis steps: Reference gene primer amplification gave nucleated cell count estimates. TCRdb's copy holds only in-frame clones and misses some; the assay was immunoSEQ multiplex PCR. V and J calls and clone size are as listed in that table; D and trimming were resolved from the DNA. The sample contains hundreds of thousands of clones, more than 70% of which appear only once. V was cut by 4 bases and J by 5 bases, with 16 bases left in between. CDR1 SGHNT and CDR2 YYREEE come from the germline V gene (reference sequence). The CDR3 is 15 amino acids. The sample taken for sequencing was peripheral blood. V gene TRBV5-4 combines with J gene TRBJ2-1, with D possibly matching TRBD2 (6 bases). The receptor's source is a woman in her fifties or sixties with acute or convalescent COVID-19. The CDR3 reads CASSTDPGANNEQFF. The CDR3 DNA is TGTGCCAGCAGCACAGACCCGGGAGCGAACAATGAGCAGTTCTTC.